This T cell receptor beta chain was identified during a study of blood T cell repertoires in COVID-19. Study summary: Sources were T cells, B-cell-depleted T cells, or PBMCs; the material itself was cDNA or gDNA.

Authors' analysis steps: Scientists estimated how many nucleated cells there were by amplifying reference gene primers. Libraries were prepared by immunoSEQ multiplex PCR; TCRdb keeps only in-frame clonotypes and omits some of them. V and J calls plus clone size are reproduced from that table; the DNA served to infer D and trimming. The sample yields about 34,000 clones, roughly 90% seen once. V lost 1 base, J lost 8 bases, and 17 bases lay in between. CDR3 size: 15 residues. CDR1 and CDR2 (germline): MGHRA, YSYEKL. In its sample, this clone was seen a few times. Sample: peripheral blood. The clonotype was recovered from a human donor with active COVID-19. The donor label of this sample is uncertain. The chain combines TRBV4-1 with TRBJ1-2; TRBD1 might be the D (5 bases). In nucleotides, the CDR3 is TGCGCCAGCAGCCAAGGCGGGGGGTTGGGGCGCGGCTACACCTTC. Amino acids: CASSQGGGLGRGYTF.